One and the same sample provided the 3 T cell receptor beta chains below, sequenced in a study of blood T cells in healthy people across ages. A J-beta primer mix and a sample-barcoded 5' primer were used in a second PCR of roughly 6 to 12 cycles. TCRdb redid the calling of the 5' RACE reads with MiXCR, one entry per CDR3 protein. The profile shows over 1,500,000 distinct CDR3 sequences, around 42% of them singletons. Sequenced material: blood. The receptors here all came from a human donor in good health.

This clonotype was recorded only once. A read error is possible here, since a much larger clone lies one base away. The chain couples TRBV11-3 to TRBJ2-5, with 10 nucleotides matching TRBD1. TRBJ2-7 matches the DNA end more closely, so the J call is doubtful. This CDR3 contains 15 residues. Per germline, CDR1 SGHNT and CDR2 YENEEA. CDR3 coding DNA: TGTGCCAGCAGCTTCGCGGGACAGGGGACCTACGAGCAGTACTTC. This codes for CASSFAGQGTYEQYF.

The V and J genes are TRBV7-3 and TRBJ2-3; D is possibly TRBD1 or TRBD2 (7 bases each). This CDR3 comprises 21 residues. Germline assignment: CDR1 SGHTA and CDR2 FQGTGA. Trimming pared 5 bases from V and 4 bases from J, leaving 34 bases between. The CDR3 reads CASSRRRGLAAGPRDPDTQYF. DNA of the CDR3: TGTGCCAGCAGCCGCAGAAGGGGGCTAGCGGCCGGCCCCAGGGATCCAGATACGCAGTATTTT.

This clonotype has just a few counts. V is TRBV20-1 and J is TRBJ2-1; TRBD2 is a possible D gene (5 bases). The CDR3 runs 13 residues. Trimming cost V 1 base and J 4 bases, with 8 bases left between them. Germline V gives CDR1 DFQATT, CDR2 SNEGSKA (reference sequence). CDR3 DNA: TGCAGTGCTAGAGTTCTAGCTTACAATGAGCAGTTCTTC. Protein product: CSARVLAYNEQFF.